These 6 T cell receptor beta chains were sequenced from one sample in a study of shared clonotypes between healthy human individuals. Using immunoSEQ multiplex PCR, the repertoire was profiled, and TCRdb retains in-frame clones only, with some absent. Of 600,000 to 750,000 clones in the sample, 72% were seen once. Sequences were obtained from memory CD4+ T cells sorted from blood. As for subset: CD45RA-negative fraction. The receptors come from a woman in her thirties in good health.

The table lists this clone with a few counts. The DNA of the CDR3 is TGCGCCAGCAGCCTGGGACGGCCAGCGGGTGGCCAGTACTTC. Translation gives CASSLGRPAGGQYF. The chain joins TRBV5-1 to TRBJ2-5; D is perhaps TRBD2 (6 bases). The CDR3 has 14 residues. Deletions cut 4 bases from V and 10 bases from J, with 20 bases between. The germline gives CDR1 SGHRS, CDR2 YFSETQ.

The V call is TRBV18, the J call TRBJ2-1, with 10 nucleotides matching TRBD2. Germline-derived CDR1 and CDR2 are KGHSH and LQKENI. The CDR3 contains 16 residues. Trimming took 1 base from V and 9 from J; bases not matched to a gene: 9. The CDR3 DNA reads TGTGCCAGCTCACCACGAGGGACTAGCGAGTTTGGTGAGCAGTTCTTC. Translation: CASSPRGTSEFGEQFF. Variable domain in full (rest from reference TRBV18 and TRBJ2-1): NAGVMQNPRHLVRRRGQEARLRCSPMKGHSHVYWYRQLPEEGLKFMVYLQKENIIDESGMPKERFSAEFPKEGPSILRIQQVVRGDSAAYFCASSPRGTSEFGEQFFGPGTRLTVL.

The sample holds a few counts of this clone. The V gene is TRBV27, the J gene TRBJ2-3; 9 bases agree with TRBD2. Germline-derived CDR1 and CDR2 are MNHEY and SMNVEV (reference sequence). CDR3 size: 16 residues. The V gene end was trimmed by 6 bases and the J gene end by 8 bases; junction bases not matched to a gene: 15. The CDR3 DNA sequence: TGTGCCAGCAGCCTTGGACTTGCGGGAGGGCCGGGTACGCAGTATTTT. It is translated as CASSLGLAGGPGTQYF.

The chain carries TRBV4-1 and TRBJ1-5; tentative D call: TRBD1 (6 bases). CDR3 size: 15 residues. V dropped 1 base and J dropped 4 bases, with 11 bases sitting between them. Germline CDR1 is MGHRA and CDR2 is YSYEKL. The CDR3: CASSQVGQGNQPQHF. For the CDR3, the DNA is TGCGCCAGCAGCCAAGTTGGTCAGGGGAATCAGCCCCAGCATTTT.

The rearrangement uses TRBV4-2 and TRBJ2-1; 8 bases map to TRBD2. Trimming removed 4 bases from V and 3 bases from J; junction bases left unmatched: 8. CDR3 length: 16 residues. The germline CDR1 and CDR2 sequences are LGHNA and YNFKEQ. This CDR3 is CASSRQTGTSYNEQFF. CDR3 nucleotide sequence: TGTGCCAGCAGCCGACAAACCGGGACTAGCTACAATGAGCAGTTCTTC.

V is TRBV11-2 and J is TRBJ2-1, with 9 bases lining up with TRBD1. CDR3 length: 15 residues. Germline CDR1 and CDR2: SGHAT and FQNNGV. Trimming cost V 5 bases and J 9 bases; bases outside gene matches: 11. The CDR3: CASSHHRGRRGEQFF. Written as DNA, the CDR3 is TGTGCCAGCAGCCATCACAGGGGGCGTCGGGGTGAGCAGTTCTTC.